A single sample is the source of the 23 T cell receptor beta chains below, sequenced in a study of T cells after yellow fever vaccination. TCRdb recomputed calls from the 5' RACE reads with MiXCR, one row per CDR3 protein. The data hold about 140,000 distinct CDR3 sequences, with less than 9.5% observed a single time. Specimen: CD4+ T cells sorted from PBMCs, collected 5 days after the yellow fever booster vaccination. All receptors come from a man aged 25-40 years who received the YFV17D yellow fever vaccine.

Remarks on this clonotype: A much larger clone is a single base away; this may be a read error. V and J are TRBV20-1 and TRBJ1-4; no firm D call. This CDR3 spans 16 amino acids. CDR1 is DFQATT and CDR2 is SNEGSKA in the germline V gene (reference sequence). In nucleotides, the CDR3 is TGCAGTGCTAGTTTCGTAAGGGATGCAACTAATGAAAAACTGGTTTTT. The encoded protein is CSASFVRDATNEKLVF.

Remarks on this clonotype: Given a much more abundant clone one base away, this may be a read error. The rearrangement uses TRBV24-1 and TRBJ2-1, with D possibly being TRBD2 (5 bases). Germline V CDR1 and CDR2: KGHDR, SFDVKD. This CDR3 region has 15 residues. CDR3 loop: CATSDAGRDFGEHFF. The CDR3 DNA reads TGTGCCACCAGTGATGCCGGTCGGGATTTCGGTGAGCATTTCTTC.

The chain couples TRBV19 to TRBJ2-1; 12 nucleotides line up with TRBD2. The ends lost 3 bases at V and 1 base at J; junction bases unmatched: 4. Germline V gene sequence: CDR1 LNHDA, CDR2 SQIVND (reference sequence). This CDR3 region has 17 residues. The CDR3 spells CASSITSGRPSYNEQFF. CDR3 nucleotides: TGTGCCAGTAGTATCACTAGCGGGAGGCCTTCCTACAATGAGCAGTTCTTC.

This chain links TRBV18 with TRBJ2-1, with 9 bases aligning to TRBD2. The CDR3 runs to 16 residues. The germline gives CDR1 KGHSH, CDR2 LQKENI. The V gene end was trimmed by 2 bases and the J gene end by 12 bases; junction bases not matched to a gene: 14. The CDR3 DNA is TGTGCCAGCTCACCAGCGCGTAGCGGGAGCTTCGTGGGGCAGTTCTTC. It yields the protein CASSPARSGSFVGQFF.

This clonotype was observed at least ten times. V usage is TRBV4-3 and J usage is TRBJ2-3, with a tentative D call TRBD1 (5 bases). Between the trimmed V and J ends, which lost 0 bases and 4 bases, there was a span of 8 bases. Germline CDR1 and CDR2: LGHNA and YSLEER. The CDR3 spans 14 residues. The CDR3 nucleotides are TGCGCCAGCAGCCAAGATGGCAGGGCAGATACGCAGTATTTT. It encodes CASSQDGRADTQYF.

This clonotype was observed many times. CDR3 sequence: CSARGGPGGEQYF. The CDR3 DNA reads TGCAGTGCTAGGGGGGGCCCAGGAGGGGAGCAGTACTTC. V is TRBV20-1 and J is TRBJ2-7, with D perhaps TRBD1 or TRBD2 (6 bases each). V was trimmed by 3 bases and J by 7 bases, leaving 16 bases between them. CDR3 length equals 13 residues. From germline, CDR1 is DFQATT and CDR2 SNEGSKA (reference sequence).

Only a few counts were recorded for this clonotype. This CDR3 reads CASRGDSPNSPLHF. DNA for the CDR3: TGTGCCAGCAGGGGGGACAGCCCTAATTCACCCCTCCACTTT. The chain is built from TRBV12-3 or TRBV12-4 and TRBJ1-6, with 7 nucleotides matching TRBD1. The J segment lost 6 bases and the V segment lost 6 bases, leaving 5 bases of the junction unmatched. The CDR3 covers 14 residues.

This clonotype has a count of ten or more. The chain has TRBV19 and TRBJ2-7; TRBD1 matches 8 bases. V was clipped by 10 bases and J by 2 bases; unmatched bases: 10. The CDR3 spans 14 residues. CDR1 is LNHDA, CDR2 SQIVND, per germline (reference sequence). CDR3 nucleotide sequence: TGTGCCACCGCCGGGGACAGGTCCCCCTACGAGCAGTACTTC. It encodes CATAGDRSPYEQYF.

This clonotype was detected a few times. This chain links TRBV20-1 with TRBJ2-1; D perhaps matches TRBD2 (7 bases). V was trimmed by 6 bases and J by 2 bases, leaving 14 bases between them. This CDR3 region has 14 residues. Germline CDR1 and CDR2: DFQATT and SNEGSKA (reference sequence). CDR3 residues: CSARGAGAYNEQFF. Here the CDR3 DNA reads TGCAGTGCCCGGGGGGCGGGAGCCTACAATGAGCAGTTCTTC.

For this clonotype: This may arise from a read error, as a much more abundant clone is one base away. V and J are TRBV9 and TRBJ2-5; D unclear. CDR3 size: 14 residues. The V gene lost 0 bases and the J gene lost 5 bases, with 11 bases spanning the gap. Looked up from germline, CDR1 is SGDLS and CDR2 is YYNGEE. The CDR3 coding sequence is TGTGCCAGCAGCGTAGAAGTAGGTGATGAGACCCAGTACTTC. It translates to CASSVEVGDETQYF.

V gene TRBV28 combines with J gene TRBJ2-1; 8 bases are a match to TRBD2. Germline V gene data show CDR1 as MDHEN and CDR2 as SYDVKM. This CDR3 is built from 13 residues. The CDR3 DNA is TGTGCAGCACGGGAGGGGCCCTACAATGAGCAGTTCTTC. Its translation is CAAREGPYNEQFF.

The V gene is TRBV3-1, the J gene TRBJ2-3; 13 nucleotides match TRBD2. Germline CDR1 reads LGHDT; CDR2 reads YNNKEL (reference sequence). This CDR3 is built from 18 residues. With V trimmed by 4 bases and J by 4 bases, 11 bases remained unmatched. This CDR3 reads CASSLFRLAGGEADTQYF. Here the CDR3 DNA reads TGTGCCAGCAGCCTCTTCCGACTAGCGGGAGGTGAAGCAGATACGCAGTATTTT.

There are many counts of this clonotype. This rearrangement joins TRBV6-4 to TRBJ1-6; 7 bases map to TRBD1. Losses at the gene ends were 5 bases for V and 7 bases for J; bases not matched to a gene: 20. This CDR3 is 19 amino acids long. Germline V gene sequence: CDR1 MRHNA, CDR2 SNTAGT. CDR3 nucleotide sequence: TGTGCCAGCAGTAAACTCGGGGTTTTAGGGGGCGCGATGAATTCACCCCTCCACTTT. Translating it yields CASSKLGVLGGAMNSPLHF.

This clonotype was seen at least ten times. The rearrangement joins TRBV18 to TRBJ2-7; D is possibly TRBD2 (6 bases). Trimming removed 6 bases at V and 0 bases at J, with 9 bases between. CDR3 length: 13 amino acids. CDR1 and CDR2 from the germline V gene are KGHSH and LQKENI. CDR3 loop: CASSPGSSYEQYF. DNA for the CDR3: TGTGCCAGCTCGCCCGGGAGCTCCTACGAGCAGTACTTC.

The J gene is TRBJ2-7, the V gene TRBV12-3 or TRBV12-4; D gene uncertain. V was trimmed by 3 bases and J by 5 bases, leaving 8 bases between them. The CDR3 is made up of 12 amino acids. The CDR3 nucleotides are TGTGCCAGCAGTTTGCAAGTGAACGAGCAGTACTTC. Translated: CASSLQVNEQYF.

The chain's CDR3 is CASSKGAGELFF. CDR3 coding DNA: TGTGCCAGCAGTAAGGGTGCCGGGGAGCTGTTTTTT. The chain employs TRBV2 and TRBJ2-2; D uncertain. Germline V gene data show CDR1 as SNHLY and CDR2 as FYNNEI. This CDR3 has 12 residues. Trimming took 5 bases from V and 6 from J, leaving 7 bases between them. Full variable domain (rest looked up from reference TRBV2 and TRBJ2-2): EPEVTQTPSHQVTQMGQEVILRCVPISNHLYFYWYRQILGQKVEFLVSFYNNEISEKSEIFDDQFSVERPDGSNFTLKIRSTKLEDSAMYFCASSKGAGELFFGEGSRLTVL.

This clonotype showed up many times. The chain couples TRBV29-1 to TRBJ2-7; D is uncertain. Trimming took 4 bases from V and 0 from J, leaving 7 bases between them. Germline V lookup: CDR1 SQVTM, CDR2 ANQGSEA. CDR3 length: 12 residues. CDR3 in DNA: TGCAGCGTTGTGACAAGCTCCTACGAGCAGTACTTC. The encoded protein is CSVVTSSYEQYF.

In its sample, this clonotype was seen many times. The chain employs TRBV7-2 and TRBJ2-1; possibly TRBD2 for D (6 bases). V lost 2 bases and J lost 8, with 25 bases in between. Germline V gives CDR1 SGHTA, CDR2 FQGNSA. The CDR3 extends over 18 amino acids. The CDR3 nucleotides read TGTGCCAGCAGCTTACTAAGGACTATGGTTGGTGAGGGCGATGAGCAGTTCTTC. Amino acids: CASSLLRTMVGEGDEQFF.

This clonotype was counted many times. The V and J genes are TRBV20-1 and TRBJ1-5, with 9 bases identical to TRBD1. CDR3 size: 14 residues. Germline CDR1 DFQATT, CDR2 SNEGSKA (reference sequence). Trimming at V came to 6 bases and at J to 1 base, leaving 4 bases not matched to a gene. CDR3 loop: CSAKTGGSNQPQHF. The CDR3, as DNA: TGCAGTGCCAAAACAGGGGGCAGCAATCAGCCCCAGCATTTT.

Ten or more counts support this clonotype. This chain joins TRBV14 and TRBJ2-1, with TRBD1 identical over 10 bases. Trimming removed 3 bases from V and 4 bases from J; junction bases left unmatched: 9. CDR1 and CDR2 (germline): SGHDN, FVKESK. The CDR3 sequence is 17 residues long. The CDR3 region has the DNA TGTGCCAGCAGCCATGTGGGACAGGGGTTTGCTTACAATGAGCAGTTCTTC. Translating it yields CASSHVGQGFAYNEQFF.

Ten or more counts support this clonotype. CDR3: CSARSGTSYNEQFF. CDR3 bases: TGCAGTGCTAGAAGCGGGACCTCCTACAATGAGCAGTTCTTC. This chain uses TRBV20-1 with TRBJ2-1; the match to TRBD2 covers 7 bases. Per germline, CDR1 DFQATT and CDR2 SNEGSKA (reference sequence). The V and J ends lost 2 bases and 0 bases, in that order; junction bases with no gene match: 1. The length of the CDR3 is 14 residues.

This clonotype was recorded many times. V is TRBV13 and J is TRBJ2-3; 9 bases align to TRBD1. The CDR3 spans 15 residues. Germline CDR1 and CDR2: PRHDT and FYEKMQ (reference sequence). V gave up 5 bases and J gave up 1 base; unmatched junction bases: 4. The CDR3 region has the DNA TGTGCCAGCAGCCTTCGGACAGGGGGCACAGATACGCAGTATTTT. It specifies CASSLRTGGTDTQYF. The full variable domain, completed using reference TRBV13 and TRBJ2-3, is AAGVIQSPRHLIKEKRETATLKCYPIPRHDTVYWYQQGPGQDPQFLISFYEKMQSDKGSIPDRFSAQQFSDYHSELNMSSLELGDSALYFCASSLRTGGTDTQYFGPGTRLTVL.

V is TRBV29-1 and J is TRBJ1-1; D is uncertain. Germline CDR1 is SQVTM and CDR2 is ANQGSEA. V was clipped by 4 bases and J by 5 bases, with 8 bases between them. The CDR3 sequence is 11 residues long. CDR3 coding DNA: TGCAGCGTTGTCCGTGGAACTGAAGCTTTCTTT. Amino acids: CSVVRGTEAFF.